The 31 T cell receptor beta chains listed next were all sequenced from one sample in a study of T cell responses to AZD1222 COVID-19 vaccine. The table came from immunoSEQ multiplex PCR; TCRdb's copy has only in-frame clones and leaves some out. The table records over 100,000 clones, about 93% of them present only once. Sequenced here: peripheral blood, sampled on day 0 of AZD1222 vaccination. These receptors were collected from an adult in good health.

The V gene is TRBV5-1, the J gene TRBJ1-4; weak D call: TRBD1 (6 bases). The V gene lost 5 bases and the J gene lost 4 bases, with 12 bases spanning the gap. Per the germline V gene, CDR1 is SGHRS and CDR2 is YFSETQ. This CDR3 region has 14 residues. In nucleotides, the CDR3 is TGCGCCAGCAGACGAGGACAGCTTAATGAAAAACTGTTTTTT. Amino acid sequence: CASRRGQLNEKLFF.

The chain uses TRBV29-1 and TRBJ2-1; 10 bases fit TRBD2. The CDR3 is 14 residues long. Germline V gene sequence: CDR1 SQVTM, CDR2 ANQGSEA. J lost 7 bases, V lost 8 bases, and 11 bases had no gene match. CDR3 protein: CSSVEREGPNEQFF. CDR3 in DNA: TGCAGCTCGGTGGAGCGGGAGGGCCCGAATGAGCAGTTCTTC.

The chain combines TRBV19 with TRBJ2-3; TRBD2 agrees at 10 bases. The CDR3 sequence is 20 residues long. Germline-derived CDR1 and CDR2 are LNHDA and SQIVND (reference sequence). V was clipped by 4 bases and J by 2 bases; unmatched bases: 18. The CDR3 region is CASSTRNLAGDWTITDTQYF. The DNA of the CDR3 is TGTGCCAGTAGTACCCGAAACCTAGCGGGAGATTGGACGATCACAGATACGCAGTATTTT.

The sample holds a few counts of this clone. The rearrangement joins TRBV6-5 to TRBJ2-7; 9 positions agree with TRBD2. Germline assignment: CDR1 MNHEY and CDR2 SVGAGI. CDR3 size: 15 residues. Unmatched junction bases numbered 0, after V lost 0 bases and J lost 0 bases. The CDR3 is CASSYSSGSSYEQYF. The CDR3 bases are TGTGCCAGCAGTTACTCTAGCGGGAGCTCCTACGAGCAGTACTTC.

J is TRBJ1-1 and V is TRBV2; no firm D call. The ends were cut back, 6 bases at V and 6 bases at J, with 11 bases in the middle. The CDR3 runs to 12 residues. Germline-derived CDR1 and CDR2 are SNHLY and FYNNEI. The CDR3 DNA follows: TGTGCCAGCAGCCTTGACTGGTCTGAAGCTTTCTTT. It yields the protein CASSLDWSEAFF.

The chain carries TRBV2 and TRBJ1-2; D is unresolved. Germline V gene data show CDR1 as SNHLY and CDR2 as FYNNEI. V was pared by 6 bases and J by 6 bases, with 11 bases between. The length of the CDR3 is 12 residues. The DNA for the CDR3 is TGTGCCAGCAGGTACAGCACCGATGGCTACACCTTC. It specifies CASRYSTDGYTF.

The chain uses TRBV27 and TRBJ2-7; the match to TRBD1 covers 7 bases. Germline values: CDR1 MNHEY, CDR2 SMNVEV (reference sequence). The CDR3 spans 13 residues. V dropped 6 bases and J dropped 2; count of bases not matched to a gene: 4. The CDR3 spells CASSGQETYEQYF. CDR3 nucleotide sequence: TGTGCCAGCAGCGGACAGGAGACCTACGAGCAGTACTTC.

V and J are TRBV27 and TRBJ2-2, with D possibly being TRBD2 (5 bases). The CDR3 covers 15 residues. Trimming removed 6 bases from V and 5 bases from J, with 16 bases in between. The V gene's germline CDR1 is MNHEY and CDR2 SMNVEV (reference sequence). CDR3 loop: CASSYSRAGTGELFF. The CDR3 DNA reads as TGTGCCAGCAGCTACTCGCGGGCCGGAACCGGGGAGCTGTTTTTT.

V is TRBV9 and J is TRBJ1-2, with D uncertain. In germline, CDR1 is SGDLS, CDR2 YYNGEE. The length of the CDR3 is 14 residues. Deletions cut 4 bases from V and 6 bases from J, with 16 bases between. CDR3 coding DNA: TGTGCCAGCAGCCCCGGGGAAGGGCGTCATGGCTACACCTTC. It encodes CASSPGEGRHGYTF.

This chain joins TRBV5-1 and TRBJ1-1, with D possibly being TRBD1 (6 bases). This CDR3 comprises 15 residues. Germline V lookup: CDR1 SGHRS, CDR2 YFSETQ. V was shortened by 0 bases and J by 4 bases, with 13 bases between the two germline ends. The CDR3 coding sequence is TGCGCCAGCAGCTTGGGTTCAGGGGTAGGCACTGAAGCTTTCTTT. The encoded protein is CASSLGSGVGTEAFF.

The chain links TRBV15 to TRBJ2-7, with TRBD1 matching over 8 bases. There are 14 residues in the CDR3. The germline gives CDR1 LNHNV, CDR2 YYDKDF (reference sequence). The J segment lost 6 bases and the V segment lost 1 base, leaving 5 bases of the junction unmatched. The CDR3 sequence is CATSRGQGAIEQYF. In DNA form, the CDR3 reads TGTGCCACCAGCAGAGGTCAGGGGGCGATCGAGCAGTACTTC.

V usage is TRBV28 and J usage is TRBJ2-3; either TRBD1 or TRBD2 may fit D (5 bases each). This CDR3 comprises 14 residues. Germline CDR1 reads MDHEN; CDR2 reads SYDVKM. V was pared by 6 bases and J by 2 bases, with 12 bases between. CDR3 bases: TGTGCCAGCAGCCAAGGGACCAACACAGATACGCAGTATTTT. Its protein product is CASSQGTNTDTQYF.

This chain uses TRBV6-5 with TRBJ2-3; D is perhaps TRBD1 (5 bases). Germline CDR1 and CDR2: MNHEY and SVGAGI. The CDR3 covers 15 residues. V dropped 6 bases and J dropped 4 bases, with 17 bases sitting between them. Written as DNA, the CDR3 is TGTGCCAGCAGCAAAACCGGACAACCCTCAGATACGCAGTATTTT. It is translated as CASSKTGQPSDTQYF.

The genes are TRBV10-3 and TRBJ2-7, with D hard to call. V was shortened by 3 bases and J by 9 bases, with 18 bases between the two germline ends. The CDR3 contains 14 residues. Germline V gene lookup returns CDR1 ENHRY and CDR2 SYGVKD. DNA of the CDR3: TGTGCCATCAGTGACCCGGGCTCCTGGTTTGGGCAGTACTTC. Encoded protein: CAISDPGSWFGQYF.

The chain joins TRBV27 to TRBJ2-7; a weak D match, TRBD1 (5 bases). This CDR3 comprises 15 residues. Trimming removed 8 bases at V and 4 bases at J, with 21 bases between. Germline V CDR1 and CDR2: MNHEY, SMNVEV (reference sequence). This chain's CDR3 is CASSNTRDSSYEQYF. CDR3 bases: TGTGCCAGCTCTAATACCAGGGATTCCTCGTACGAGCAGTACTTC.

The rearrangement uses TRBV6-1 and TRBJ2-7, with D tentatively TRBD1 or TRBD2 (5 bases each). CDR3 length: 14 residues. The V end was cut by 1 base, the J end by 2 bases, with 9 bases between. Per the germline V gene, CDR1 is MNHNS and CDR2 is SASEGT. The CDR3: CASSEGDATYEQYF. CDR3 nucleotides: TGTGCCAGCAGTGAAGGGGACGCTACCTACGAGCAGTACTTC.

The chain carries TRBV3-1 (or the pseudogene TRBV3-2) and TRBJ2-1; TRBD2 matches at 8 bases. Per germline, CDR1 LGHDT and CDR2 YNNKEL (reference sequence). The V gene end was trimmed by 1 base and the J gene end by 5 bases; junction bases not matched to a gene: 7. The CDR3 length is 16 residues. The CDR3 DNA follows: TGTGCCAGCAGCCAAGGTTGGCTAGCGGGCAACAATGAGCAGTTCTTC. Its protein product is CASSQGWLAGNNEQFF.

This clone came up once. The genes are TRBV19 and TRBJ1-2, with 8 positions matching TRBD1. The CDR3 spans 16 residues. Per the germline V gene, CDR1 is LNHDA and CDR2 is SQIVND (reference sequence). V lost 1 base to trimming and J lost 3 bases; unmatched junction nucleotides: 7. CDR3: CASSIVGPDRDYGYTF. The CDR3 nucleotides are TGTGCCAGTAGTATAGTTGGGCCGGACAGGGACTATGGCTACACCTTC.

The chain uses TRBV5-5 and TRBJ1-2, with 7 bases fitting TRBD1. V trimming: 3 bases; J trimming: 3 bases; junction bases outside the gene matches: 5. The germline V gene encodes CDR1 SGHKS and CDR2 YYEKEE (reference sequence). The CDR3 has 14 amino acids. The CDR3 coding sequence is TGTGCCAGCAGCTCTTCCCAGGGGGACTATGGCTACACCTTC. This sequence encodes CASSSSQGDYGYTF. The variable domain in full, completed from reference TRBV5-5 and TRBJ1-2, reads DAGVTQSPTHLIKTRGQQVTLRCSPISGHKSVSWYQQVLGQGPQFIFQYYEKEERGRGNFPDRFSARQFPNYSSELNVNALLLGDSALYLCASSSSQGDYGYTFGSGTRLTVV.

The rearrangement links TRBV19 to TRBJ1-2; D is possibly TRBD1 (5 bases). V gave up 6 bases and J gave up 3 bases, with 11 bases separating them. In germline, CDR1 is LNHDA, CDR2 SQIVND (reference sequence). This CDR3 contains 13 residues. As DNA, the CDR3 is TGTGCCAGTAGACAGACAGCCGACTATGGCTACACCTTC. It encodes CASRQTADYGYTF.

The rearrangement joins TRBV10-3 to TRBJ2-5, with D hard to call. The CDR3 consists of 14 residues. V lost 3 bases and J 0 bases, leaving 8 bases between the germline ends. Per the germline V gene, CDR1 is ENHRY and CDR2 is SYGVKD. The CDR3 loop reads CAISENSDQETQYF. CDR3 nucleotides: TGTGCCATCAGTGAAAACTCCGACCAAGAGACCCAGTACTTC.

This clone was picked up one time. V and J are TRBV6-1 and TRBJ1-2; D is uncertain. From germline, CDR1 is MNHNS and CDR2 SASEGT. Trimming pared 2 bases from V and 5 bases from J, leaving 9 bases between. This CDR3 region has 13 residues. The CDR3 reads CASSEYIGYGYTF. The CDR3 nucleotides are TGTGCCAGCAGTGAATACATTGGATATGGCTACACCTTC.

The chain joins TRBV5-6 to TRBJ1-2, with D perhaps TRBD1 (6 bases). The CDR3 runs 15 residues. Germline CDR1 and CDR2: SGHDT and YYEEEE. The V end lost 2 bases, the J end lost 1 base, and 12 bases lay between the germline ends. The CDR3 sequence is CASSFTGNLNYGYTF. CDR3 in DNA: TGTGCCAGCAGCTTTACAGGGAACCTTAACTATGGCTACACCTTC.

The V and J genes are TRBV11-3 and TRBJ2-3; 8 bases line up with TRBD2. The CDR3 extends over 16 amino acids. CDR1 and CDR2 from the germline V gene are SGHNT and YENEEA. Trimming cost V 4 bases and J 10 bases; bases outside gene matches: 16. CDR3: CASSSIWTSRYAAQYF. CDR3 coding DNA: TGTGCCAGCAGCTCAATATGGACTAGCCGGTATGCAGCGCAGTATTTT.

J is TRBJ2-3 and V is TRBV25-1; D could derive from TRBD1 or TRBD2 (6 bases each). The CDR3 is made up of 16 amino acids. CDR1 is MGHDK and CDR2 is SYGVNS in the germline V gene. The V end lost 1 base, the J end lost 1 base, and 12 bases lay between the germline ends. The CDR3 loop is CASSESAGHGTDTQYF. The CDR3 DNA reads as TGTGCCAGCAGTGAATCGGCGGGACACGGCACAGATACGCAGTATTTT.

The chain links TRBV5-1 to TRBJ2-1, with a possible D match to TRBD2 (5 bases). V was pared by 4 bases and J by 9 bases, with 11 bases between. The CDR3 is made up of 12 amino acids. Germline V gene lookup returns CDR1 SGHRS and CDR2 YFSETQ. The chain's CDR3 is CASSADRGEQFF. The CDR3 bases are TGCGCCAGCAGCGCCGACCGGGGTGAGCAGTTCTTC.

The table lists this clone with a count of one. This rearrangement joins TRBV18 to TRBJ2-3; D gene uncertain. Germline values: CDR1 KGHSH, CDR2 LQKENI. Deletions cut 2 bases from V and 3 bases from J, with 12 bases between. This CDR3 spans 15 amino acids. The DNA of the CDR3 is TGTGCCAGCTCACCAAGTCTCACTTTTACAGATACGCAGTATTTT. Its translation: CASSPSLTFTDTQYF. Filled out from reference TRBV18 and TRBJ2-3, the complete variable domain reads NAGVMQNPRHLVRRRGQEARLRCSPMKGHSHVYWYRQLPEEGLKFMVYLQKENIIDESGMPKERFSAEFPKEGPSILRIQQVVRGDSAAYFCASSPSLTFTDTQYFGPGTRLTVL.

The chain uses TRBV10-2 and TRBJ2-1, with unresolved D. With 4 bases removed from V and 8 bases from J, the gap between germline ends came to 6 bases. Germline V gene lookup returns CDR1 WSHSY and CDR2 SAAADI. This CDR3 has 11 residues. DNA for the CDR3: TGCGCCAGCAGTGCAGCTGATGAGCAGTTCTTC. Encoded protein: CASSAADEQFF.

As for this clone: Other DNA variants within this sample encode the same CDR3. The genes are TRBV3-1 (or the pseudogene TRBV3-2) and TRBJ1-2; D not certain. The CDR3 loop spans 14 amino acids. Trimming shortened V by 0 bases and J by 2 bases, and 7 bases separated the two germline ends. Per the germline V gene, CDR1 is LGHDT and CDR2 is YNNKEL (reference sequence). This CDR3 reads CASSQEGGNYGYTF. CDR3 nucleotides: TGTGCCAGCAGCCAAGAGGGTGGAAACTATGGCTACACCTTC.

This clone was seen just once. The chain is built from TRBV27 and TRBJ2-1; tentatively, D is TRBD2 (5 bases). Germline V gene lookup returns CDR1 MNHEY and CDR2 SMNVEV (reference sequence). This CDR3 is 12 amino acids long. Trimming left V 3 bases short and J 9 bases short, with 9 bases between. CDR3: CASSFVAGEQFF. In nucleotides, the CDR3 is TGTGCCAGCAGTTTTGTTGCGGGTGAGCAGTTCTTC.

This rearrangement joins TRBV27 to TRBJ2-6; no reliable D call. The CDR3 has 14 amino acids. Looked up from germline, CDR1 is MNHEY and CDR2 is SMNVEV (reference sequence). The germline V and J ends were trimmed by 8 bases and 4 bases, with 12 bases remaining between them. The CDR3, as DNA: TGTGCCAGCTCTGCTACGGTAGGGGCCAACGTCCTGACTTTC. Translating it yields CASSATVGANVLTF.